Listed below are T cell receptor beta chains from one sample, sequenced in a study of CD8+CD57+ T cells in acquired aplastic anemia. TCRdb re-analysed the reads in MiXCR, keeping a single row per CDR3 protein. The repertoire holds 180,000 or so distinct CDR3 sequences, with under 55% as singletons. Sequenced: sorted CD4+, CD8+, or CD8+CD57+ T cells (not recorded which) from PBMCs. The origin of the receptors is a human donor in good health. Each CDR3 is given with its conserved first and last residue. D genes are given only for firm matches. Not every row has a clone size; where given, it reads once, few, many or a size class.

cdr3_length,clone_size,d_call,v_call,j_call,cdr3_aa,cdr3_nt
16,.,.,TRBV7-3,TRBJ2-5,CASSLTGTQGKETQYF,TGTGCCAGCAGCTTAACGGGCACCCAAGGAAAAGAGACCCAGTACTTC
12,.,.,TRBV7-2,TRBJ1-5,CASSLNHQPQHF,TGTGCCAGCAGCTTAAATCATCAGCCCCAGCATTTT
13,few,.,TRBV29-1,TRBJ1-1,CSVEGQMGTEAFF,TGCAGCGTTGAGGGGCAAATGGGCACTGAAGCTTTCTTT
14,.,TRBD1,TRBV14,TRBJ2-7,CARNRDRDSYEQYF,TGTGCCAGGAACCGGGACAGGGATTCCTACGAGCAGTACTTC
12,many,.,TRBV11-2,TRBJ2-3,CASSLDRLTQYF,TGTGCCAGCAGCTTAGATCGGCTAACGCAGTATTTT
12,few,TRBD1,TRBV2,TRBJ1-1,CASGDRNTEAFF,TGTGCCAGCGGGGACAGGAACACTGAAGCTTTCTTT
11,.,.,TRBV14,TRBJ2-2,CASSQLGELFF,TGTGCCAGCAGCCAGCTCGGGGAGCTGTTTTTT
14,.,TRBD1,TRBV2,TRBJ1-1,CASRAGTGKIEAFF,TGTGCCAGCAGGGCCGGGACAGGGAAGATTGAAGCTTTCTTT
17,.,TRBD1,TRBV9,TRBJ2-2,CASSVRRQGANTGELFF,TGTGCCAGCAGCGTAAGACGGCAGGGGGCCAACACCGGGGAGCTGTTTTTT
16,.,TRBD2,TRBV11-1,TRBJ2-3,CASSHGLAGSTDTQYF,TGTGCCAGCAGCCACGGACTAGCGGGAAGCACAGATACGCAGTATTTT
14,many,TRBD2,TRBV19,TRBJ2-3,CASSRTSGRNTQYF,TGTGCCAGTAGCAGGACTAGCGGGAGAAATACGCAGTATTTT
14,.,.,TRBV5-1,TRBJ2-2,CASSLVVGSGELFF,TGCGCCAGCAGCTTGGTGGTGGGATCCGGGGAGCTGTTTTTT
15,many,TRBD2,TRBV10-3,TRBJ2-3,CATSGSGSGADTQYF,TGTGCCACCTCGGGAAGCGGGAGTGGAGCAGATACGCAGTATTTT
12,many,.,TRBV6-5,TRBJ1-1,CASSFTNTEAFF,TGTGCCAGCAGTTTTACGAACACTGAAGCTTTCTTT
13,.,TRBD2,TRBV10-3,TRBJ2-7,CAIRTSGSYEQYF,TGTGCCATAAGGACTAGCGGGAGTTACGAGCAGTACTTC
13,.,.,TRBV5-1,TRBJ1-6,CASKGTDNSPLHF,TGCGCCAGCAAGGGCACAGATAATTCACCCCTCCACTTT
13,.,TRBD1,TRBV29-1,TRBJ2-7,CSVSTGQTYEQYF,TGCAGCGTGAGTACGGGACAGACCTACGAGCAGTACTTC
15,many,.,TRBV15,TRBJ1-1,CATSRESLTNTEAFF,TGTGCCACCAGTCGAGAATCACTCACGAACACTGAAGCTTTCTTT
15,many,.,TRBV2,TRBJ1-4,CASSEWPAADEKLFF,TGTGCCAGCAGTGAATGGCCCGCGGCGGACGAAAAACTGTTTTTT
15,few,.,TRBV6-5,TRBJ1-3,CASSYSFGKGNTIYF,TGTGCCAGCAGTTACTCGTTTGGGAAAGGAAACACCATATATTTT
17,many,.,TRBV11-2,TRBJ2-7,CASSLFLRTGVNNEQYF,TGTGCCAGCAGCTTATTCCTCCGGACGGGGGTCAACAACGAGCAGTACTTC
15,many,.,TRBV6-1,TRBJ2-3,CASSEGVQSTDTQYF,TGTGCCAGCAGTGAAGGGGTACAGAGCACAGATACGCAGTATTTT
15,many,.,TRBV6-1,TRBJ1-6,CASRKRGRLDSPLHF,TGTGCCAGCAGAAAAAGAGGACGTCTAGATTCACCCCTCCACTTT
15,.,TRBD1,TRBV24-1,TRBJ1-5,CATSRQGIRVQPQHF,TGTGCCACCAGTCGACAGGGGATTCGAGTTCAGCCCCAGCATTTT
15,.,.,TRBV15,TRBJ1-1,CATSRPMGGNTEAFF,TGTGCCACCAGCAGACCAATGGGAGGGAACACTGAAGCTTTCTTT
16,many,TRBD2,TRBV7-9,TRBJ2-1,CASSYLAGGTNNEQFF,TGTGCCAGCAGCTACCTAGCGGGAGGGACAAACAATGAGCAGTTCTTC
17,.,TRBD1,TRBV10-3,TRBJ1-1,CAISESLPGQGDSEAFF,TGTGCCATCAGTGAGAGCCTACCGGGACAGGGGGACTCTGAAGCTTTCTTT
14,many,.,TRBV10-3,TRBJ1-1,CAIRGGGGNTEAFF,TGTGCCATCAGGGGGGGAGGGGGGAACACTGAAGCTTTCTTT
15,.,.,TRBV25-1,TRBJ2-2,CASSERTGNTGELFF,TGTGCCAGCAGTGAAAGAACAGGGAACACCGGGGAGCTGTTTTTT
16,.,.,TRBV11-1,TRBJ1-1,CASSFEGPLMNTEAFF,TGTGCCAGCAGCTTCGAGGGGCCCCTAATGAACACTGAAGCTTTCTTT
13,.,.,TRBV15,TRBJ2-1,CATSRDQGWEQFF,TGTGCCACCAGCAGAGACCAGGGGTGGGAGCAGTTCTTC
14,many,TRBD2,TRBV2,TRBJ2-3,CASGSWTSTGTQYF,TGTGCCAGCGGTTCATGGACTAGCACAGGTACGCAGTATTTT
12,many,.,TRBV6-1,TRBJ2-3,CASLGFTDTQYF,TGTGCCAGCTTGGGCTTCACAGATACGCAGTATTTT
15,many,.,TRBV5-1,TRBJ1-4,CASSMDGATNEKLFF,TGCGCCAGCAGCATGGATGGCGCGACTAATGAAAAACTGTTTTTT
14,.,.,TRBV6-5,TRBJ1-1,CASSYPGVGTEAFF,TGTGCCAGCAGTTATCCCGGCGTGGGAACTGAAGCTTTCTTT
12,many,.,TRBV19,TRBJ1-5,CASRQPNQPQHF,TGTGCCAGCCGACAGCCTAATCAGCCCCAGCATTTT
14,many,.,TRBV4-3,TRBJ1-2,CASSQDWTVYGYTF,TGCGCCAGCAGCCAAGATTGGACGGTCTATGGCTACACCTTC
12,few,.,TRBV30,TRBJ2-7,CAWRGIHYEQYF,TGTGCCTGGAGGGGGATCCACTACGAGCAGTACTTC
15,many,TRBD2,TRBV5-1,TRBJ2-7,CASSSPGLAEYEQYF,TGCGCCAGCAGCTCGCCGGGACTAGCAGAATACGAGCAGTACTTC
14,.,.,TRBV2,TRBJ1-4,CASSSGTVEEKLFF,TGTGCCAGCAGTTCCGGGACCGTAGAGGAAAAACTGTTTTTT
14,.,.,TRBV9,TRBJ1-5,CASSATGSNQPQHF,TGTGCCAGCAGCGCGACAGGTAGCAATCAGCCCCAGCATTTT
14,.,.,TRBV24-1,TRBJ2-3,CASKGQTSTDTQYF,TGTGCCAGCAAAGGACAGACATCAACAGATACGCAGTATTTT
18,few,.,TRBV24-1,TRBJ2-6,CATSGRRDSGSGANVLTF,TGTGCCACCAGTGGTCGGAGGGACAGTGGTTCCGGGGCCAACGTCCTGACTTTC
15,many,TRBD2,TRBV6-1,TRBJ2-7,CASRKLAGASYEQYF,TGTGCCAGCAGGAAACTAGCGGGGGCATCCTACGAGCAGTACTTC
14,many,.,TRBV5-4,TRBJ2-1,CASSLVGANNEQFF,TGTGCCAGCAGCTTGGTCGGGGCAAACAATGAGCAGTTCTTC
14,.,TRBD1,TRBV12-3/TRBV12-4,TRBJ2-2,CASSRQGATGELFF,TGTGCCAGCAGTAGACAGGGGGCCACCGGGGAGCTGTTTTTT